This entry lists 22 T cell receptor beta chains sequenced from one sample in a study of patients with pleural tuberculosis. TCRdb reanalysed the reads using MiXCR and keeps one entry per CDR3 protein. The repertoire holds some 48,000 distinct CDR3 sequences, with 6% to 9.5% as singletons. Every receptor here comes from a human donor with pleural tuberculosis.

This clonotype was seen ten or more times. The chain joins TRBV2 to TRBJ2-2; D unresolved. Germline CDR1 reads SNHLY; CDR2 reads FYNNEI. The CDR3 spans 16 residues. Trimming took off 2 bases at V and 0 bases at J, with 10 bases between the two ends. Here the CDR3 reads CASSEYDFPNTGELFF. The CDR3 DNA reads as TGTGCCAGCAGTGAATACGACTTTCCGAACACCGGGGAGCTGTTTTTT.

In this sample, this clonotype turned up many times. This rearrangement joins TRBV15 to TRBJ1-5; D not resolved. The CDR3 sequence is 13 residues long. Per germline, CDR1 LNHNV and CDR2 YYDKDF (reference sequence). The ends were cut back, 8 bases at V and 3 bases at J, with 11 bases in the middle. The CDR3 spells CATRKDINQPQHF. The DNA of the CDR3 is TGTGCCACCCGAAAAGACATCAATCAGCCCCAGCATTTT.

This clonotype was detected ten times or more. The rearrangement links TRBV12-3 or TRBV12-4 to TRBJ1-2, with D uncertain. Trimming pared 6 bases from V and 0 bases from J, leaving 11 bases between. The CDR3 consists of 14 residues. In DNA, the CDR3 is TGTGCCAGCAGCAAGGGATATGCTAACTATGGCTACACCTTC. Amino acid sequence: CASSKGYANYGYTF.

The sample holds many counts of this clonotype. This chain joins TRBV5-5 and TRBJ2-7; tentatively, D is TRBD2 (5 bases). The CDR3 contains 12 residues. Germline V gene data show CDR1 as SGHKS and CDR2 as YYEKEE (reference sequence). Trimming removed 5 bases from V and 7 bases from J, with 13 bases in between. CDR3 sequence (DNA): TGTGCCAGCAGGGGTTATACGGGAGAGCAGTACGTC. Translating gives CASRGYTGEQYV.

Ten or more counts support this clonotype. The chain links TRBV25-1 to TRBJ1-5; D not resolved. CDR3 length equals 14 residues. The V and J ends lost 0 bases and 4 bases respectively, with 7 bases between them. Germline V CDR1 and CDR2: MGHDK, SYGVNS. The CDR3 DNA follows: TGTGCCAGCAGTGAATACGCTGAAAATCAGCCCCAGCATTTT. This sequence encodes CASSEYAENQPQHF. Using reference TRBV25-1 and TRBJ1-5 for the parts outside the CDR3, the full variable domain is EADIYQTPRYLVIGTGKKITLECSQTMGHDKMYWYQQDPGMELHLIHYSYGVNSTEKGDLSSESTVSRIRTEHFPLTLESARPSHTSQYLCASSEYAENQPQHFGDGTRLSIL.

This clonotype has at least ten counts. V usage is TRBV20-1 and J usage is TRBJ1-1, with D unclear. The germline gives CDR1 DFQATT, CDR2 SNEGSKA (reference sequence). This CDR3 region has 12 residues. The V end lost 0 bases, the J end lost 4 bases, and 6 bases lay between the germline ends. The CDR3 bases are TGCAGTGCTAGAGAATGGAGCACTGAAGCTTTCTTT. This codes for CSAREWSTEAFF.

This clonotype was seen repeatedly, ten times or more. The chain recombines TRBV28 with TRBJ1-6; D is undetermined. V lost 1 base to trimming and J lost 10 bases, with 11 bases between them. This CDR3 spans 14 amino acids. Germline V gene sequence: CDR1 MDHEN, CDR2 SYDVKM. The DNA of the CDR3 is TGTGCCAGCAGTTTATTCAGGCTCGGCTCACCCCTCCACTTT. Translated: CASSLFRLGSPLHF.

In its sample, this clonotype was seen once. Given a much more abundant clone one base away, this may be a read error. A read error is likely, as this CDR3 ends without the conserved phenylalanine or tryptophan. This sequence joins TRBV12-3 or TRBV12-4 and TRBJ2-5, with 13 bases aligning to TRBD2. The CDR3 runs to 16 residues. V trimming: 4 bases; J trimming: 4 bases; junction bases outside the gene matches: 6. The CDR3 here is CASSSRTSGRLETQYL. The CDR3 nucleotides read TGTGCCAGCAGTTCAAGGACTAGCGGGAGACTAGAGACCCAGTACCTC.

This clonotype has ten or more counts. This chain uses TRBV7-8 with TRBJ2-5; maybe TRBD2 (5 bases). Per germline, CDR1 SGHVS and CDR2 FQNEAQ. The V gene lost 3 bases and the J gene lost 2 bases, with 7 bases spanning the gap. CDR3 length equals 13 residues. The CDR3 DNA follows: TGTGCCAGCAGCTTGGGAGAGCAAGAGACCCAGTACTTC. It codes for CASSLGEQETQYF.

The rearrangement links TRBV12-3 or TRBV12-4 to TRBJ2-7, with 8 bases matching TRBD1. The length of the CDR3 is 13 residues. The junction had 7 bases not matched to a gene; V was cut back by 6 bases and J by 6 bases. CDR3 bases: TGTGCCAGCAGCCCTGGACAGGGTCCCGAGCAGTACTTC. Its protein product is CASSPGQGPEQYF.

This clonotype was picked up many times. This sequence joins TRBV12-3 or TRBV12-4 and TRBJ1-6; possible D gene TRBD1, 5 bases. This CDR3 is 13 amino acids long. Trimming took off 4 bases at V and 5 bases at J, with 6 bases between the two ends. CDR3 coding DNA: TGTGCCAGCAGTTGGGGGGATAATTCACCCCTCCACTTT. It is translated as CASSWGDNSPLHF.

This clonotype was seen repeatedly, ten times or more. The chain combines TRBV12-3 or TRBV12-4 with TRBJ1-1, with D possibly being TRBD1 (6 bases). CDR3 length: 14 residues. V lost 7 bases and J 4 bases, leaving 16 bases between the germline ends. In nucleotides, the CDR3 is TGTGCCAGCACCCAGACAGGCGGGATCACTGAAGCTTTCTTT. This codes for CASTQTGGITEAFF.

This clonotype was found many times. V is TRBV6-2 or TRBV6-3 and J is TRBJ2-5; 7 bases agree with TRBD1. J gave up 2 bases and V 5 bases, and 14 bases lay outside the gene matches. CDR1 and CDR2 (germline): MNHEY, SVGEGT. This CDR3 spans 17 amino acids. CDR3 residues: CASSNRDRNLLQETQYF. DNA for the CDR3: TGTGCCAGCAGTAACCGGGACAGAAACCTTCTTCAAGAGACCCAGTACTTC.

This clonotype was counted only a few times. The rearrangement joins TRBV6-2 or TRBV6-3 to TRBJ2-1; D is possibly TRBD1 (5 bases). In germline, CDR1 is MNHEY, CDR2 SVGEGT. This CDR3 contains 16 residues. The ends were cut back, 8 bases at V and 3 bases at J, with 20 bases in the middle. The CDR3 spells CASQLGVGPFYNEQFF. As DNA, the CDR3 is TGTGCCAGCCAGTTAGGGGTCGGACCCTTCTACAATGAGCAGTTCTTC.

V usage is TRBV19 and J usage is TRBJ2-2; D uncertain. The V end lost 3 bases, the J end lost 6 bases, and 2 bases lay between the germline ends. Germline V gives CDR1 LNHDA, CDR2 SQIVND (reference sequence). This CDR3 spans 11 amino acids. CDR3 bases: TGTGCCAGTAGTATTTCCGGGGAGCTGTTTTTT. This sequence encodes CASSISGELFF.

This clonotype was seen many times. CDR3 sequence reads: CASSQGGSPYNEQFF. The CDR3 coding sequence is TGTGCCAGCAGCCAAGGCGGGAGTCCCTACAATGAGCAGTTCTTC. The chain carries TRBV3-1 and TRBJ2-1; 7 bases line up with TRBD2. The germline V gene has CDR1 LGHDT and CDR2 YNNKEL (reference sequence). The V and J ends lost 1 base and 2 bases, in that order; junction bases with no gene match: 2. This CDR3 has 15 amino acids.

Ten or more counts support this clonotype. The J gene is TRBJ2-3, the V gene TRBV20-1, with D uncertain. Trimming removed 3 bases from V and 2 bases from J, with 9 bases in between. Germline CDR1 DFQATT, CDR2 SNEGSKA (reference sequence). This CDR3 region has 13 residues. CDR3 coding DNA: TGCAGTGCTAGCAGGCCGTTCACAGATACGCAGTATTTT. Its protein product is CSASRPFTDTQYF.

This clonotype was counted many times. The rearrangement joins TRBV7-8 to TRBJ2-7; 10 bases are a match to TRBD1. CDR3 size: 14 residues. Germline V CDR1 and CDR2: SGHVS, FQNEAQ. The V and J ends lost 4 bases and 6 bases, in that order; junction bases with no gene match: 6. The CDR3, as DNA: TGTGCCAGCAGCTGGAGTAGGACAGGGGGCGAGCAGTACTTC. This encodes CASSWSRTGGEQYF.

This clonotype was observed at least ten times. The CDR3 loop reads CASSPGNSGNTIYF. As DNA, the CDR3 is TGTGCCAGCTCACCTGGGAACTCTGGAAACACCATATATTTT. The chain is built from TRBV18 and TRBJ1-3, with D uncertain. Germline V lookup: CDR1 KGHSH, CDR2 LQKENI. The CDR3 is made up of 14 amino acids. With 3 bases removed from V and 0 bases from J, the gap between germline ends came to 6 bases.

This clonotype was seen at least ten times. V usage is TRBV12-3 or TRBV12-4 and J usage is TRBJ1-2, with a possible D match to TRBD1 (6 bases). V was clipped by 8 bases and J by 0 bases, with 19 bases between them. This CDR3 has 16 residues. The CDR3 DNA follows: TGTGCCAGCCCGTCGGGCCAGGGGACTTCTAACTATGGCTACACCTTC. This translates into CASPSGQGTSNYGYTF.

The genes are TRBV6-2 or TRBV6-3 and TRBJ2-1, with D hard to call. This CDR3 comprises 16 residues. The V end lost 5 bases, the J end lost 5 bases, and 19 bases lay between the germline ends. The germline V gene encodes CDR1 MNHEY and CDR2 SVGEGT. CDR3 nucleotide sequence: TGTGCCAGCAGTCACCCCCCCGCGCATAAAAACAATGAGCAGTTCTTC. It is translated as CASSHPPAHKNNEQFF.

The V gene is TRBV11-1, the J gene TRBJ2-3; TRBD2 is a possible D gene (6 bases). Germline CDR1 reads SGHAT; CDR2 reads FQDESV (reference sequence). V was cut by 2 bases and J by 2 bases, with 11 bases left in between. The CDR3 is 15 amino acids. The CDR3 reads CASSLYGGNTDTQYF. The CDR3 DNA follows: TGTGCCAGCAGCTTATATGGCGGGAACACAGATACGCAGTATTTT.